This T cell receptor beta chain comes out of a study of blood T cell repertoires in COVID-19. Study-wide context: T cells, B-cell-depleted T cells, or PBMCs provided the cDNA or gDNA that served as material.

Using immunoSEQ multiplex PCR, the repertoire was profiled, and TCRdb retains in-frame clones only, with some absent. The sample has 150,000 to 200,000 clones; around 89% are singletons. The CDR3 is 14 residues long. Germline V gene data show CDR1 as LNHNV and CDR2 as YYDKDF (reference sequence). Trimming pared 3 bases from V and 6 bases from J, leaving 15 bases between. The receptor was isolated from a man between 60 and 75 years old with acute or convalescent COVID-19. This chain uses TRBV15 with TRBJ2-7; possibly TRBD1 for D (5 bases). Sequences were obtained from peripheral blood. DNA of the CDR3: TGTGCCACCAGCAGGGCAGGGTCGGCACCCGAGCAGTACTTC. The encoded protein is CATSRAGSAPEQYF.